Listed here are 23 T cell receptor beta chains from one sample, sequenced in a study of identical twins. TCRdb redid the calling of the 5' RACE reads with MiXCR, one entry per CDR3 protein. The table lists 570,000 or so distinct CDR3 sequences, 9.5% to 10% of them singletons. These data were also reused for a study on yellow fever vaccine responses in identical twins.

The sequencing input was PBMCs. These receptors originate from a woman under 30 in good health.

The chain employs TRBV7-2 and TRBJ2-2; the match to TRBD1 covers 9 bases. Losses at the gene ends were 5 bases for V and 3 bases for J; bases not matched to a gene: 4. The CDR3 sequence is 15 residues long. Germline values: CDR1 SGHTA, CDR2 FQGNSA. The CDR3 nucleotides read TGTGCCAGCAGCATACAGGGGGCATACACCGGGGAGCTGTTTTTT. Protein: CASSIQGAYTGELFF.

This clonotype came up many times. The chain uses TRBV7-2 and TRBJ2-7; the D gene is possibly TRBD1 (7 bases). CDR3 size: 15 residues. Per germline, CDR1 SGHTA and CDR2 FQGNSA. The V gene lost 1 base and the J gene lost 2 bases, with 12 bases spanning the gap. As DNA, the CDR3 is TGTGCCAGCAGCTTAGTCATCAGGGGGGCCTACGAGCAGTACTTC. Its translation: CASSLVIRGAYEQYF.

This clonotype was seen a few times. This chain connects TRBV6-2 or TRBV6-3 to TRBJ2-1, with 9 bases aligning to TRBD2. The ends lost 5 bases at V and 7 bases at J; junction bases unmatched: 15. In germline, CDR1 is MNHEY, CDR2 SVGEGT. The CDR3 contains 17 residues. The CDR3 nucleotides are TGTGCCAGCAGTCACAACCCCCGACTAGCGGTAGAAAATGAGCAGTTCTTC. It is translated as CASSHNPRLAVENEQFF.

This clonotype was observed at least ten times. The chain recombines TRBV29-1 with TRBJ2-7, with D hard to call. This CDR3 has 12 residues. V lost 2 bases and J lost 3, with 8 bases in between. CDR1 is SQVTM and CDR2 is ANQGSEA in the germline V gene. In nucleotides, the CDR3 is TGCAGCGTTGAAAACATTCGCTACGAGCAGTACTTC. Its protein product is CSVENIRYEQYF.

This clonotype was counted only a few times. The chain is built from TRBV10-2 and TRBJ2-1, with a weak D call TRBD2 (6 bases). Germline CDR1 reads WSHSY; CDR2 reads SAAADI. The CDR3 contains 12 residues. Deletions cut 6 bases from V and 10 bases from J, with 13 bases between. CDR3 sequence reads: CASRAPGLEQFF. The CDR3 region has the DNA TGCGCCAGCAGAGCCCCGGGACTGGAGCAGTTCTTC.

This clonotype has just a few counts. The rearrangement links TRBV10-3 to TRBJ2-7; TRBD1 matches 9 bases. V was clipped by 9 bases and J by 6 bases; unmatched bases: 6. The CDR3 loop spans 12 amino acids. The germline V gene encodes CDR1 ENHRY and CDR2 SYGVKD. For the CDR3, the DNA is TGTGCCATGGGGACAGGGACTTTCGAGCAGTACTTC. Translated: CAMGTGTFEQYF.

This clonotype was recorded at least ten times. V is TRBV11-1 and J is TRBJ1-1, with 7 bases that match TRBD1. The germline gives CDR1 SGHAT, CDR2 FQDESV (reference sequence). This CDR3 is built from 18 residues. The trim removed 4 bases at V and 5 bases at J, leaving 19 bases unmatched. The CDR3 DNA reads as TGTGCCAGCAGCTCCATGACAGGGTCGGGGGGGGTTTCGACTGAAGCTTTCTTT. Residues: CASSSMTGSGGVSTEAFF. The full variable domain, its missing parts supplied by reference TRBV11-1 and TRBJ1-1, is EAEVAQSPRYKITEKSQAVAFWCDPISGHATLYWYRQILGQGPELLVQFQDESVVDDSQLPKDRFSAERLKGVDSTLKIQPAELGDSAMYLCASSSMTGSGGVSTEAFFGQGTRLTVV.

The V call is TRBV4-2, the J call TRBJ2-3, with D unclear. The CDR3 covers 17 residues. V was cut by 0 bases and J by 4 bases, with 17 bases left in between. Germline V gene lookup returns CDR1 LGHNA and CDR2 YNFKEQ. Written as DNA, the CDR3 is TGTGCCAGCAGCCAAGATTTTCTCCTAGGAGAGGCAGATACGCAGTATTTT. Translated: CASSQDFLLGEADTQYF.

The chain carries TRBV28 and TRBJ2-1, with D possibly matching TRBD2 (7 bases). The CDR3 contains 15 residues. Germline CDR1 is MDHEN and CDR2 is SYDVKM. The V end lost 6 bases, the J end lost 7 bases, and 19 bases lay between the germline ends. In nucleotides, the CDR3 is TGTGCCAGCAGCTCCTTGAGGGGGGGCCCGAATGAGCAGTTCTTC. It specifies CASSSLRGGPNEQFF.

The chain employs TRBV2 and TRBJ2-7; 9 bases align to TRBD1. CDR1 is SNHLY, CDR2 FYNNEI, per germline. This CDR3 contains 14 residues. V lost 8 bases, J lost 3 bases, and 8 bases stayed unmatched. CDR3: CASSRDREVYEQYF. CDR3 in DNA: TGTGCCAGCTCCCGGGACAGGGAAGTCTACGAGCAGTACTTC. Variable domain in full (rest from reference TRBV2 and TRBJ2-7): EPEVTQTPSHQVTQMGQEVILRCVPISNHLYFYWYRQILGQKVEFLVSFYNNEISEKSEIFDDQFSVERPDGSNFTLKIRSTKLEDSAMYFCASSRDREVYEQYFGPGTRLTVT.

At least ten counts were recorded for this clonotype. The rearrangement uses TRBV12-3 or TRBV12-4 and TRBJ1-2; 10 bases map to TRBD1. Trimming removed 3 bases from V and 7 bases from J; junction bases left unmatched: 8. This CDR3 has 15 residues. Here the CDR3 reads CASSFRGTGEGGYTF. In DNA form, the CDR3 reads TGTGCCAGCAGTTTCCGTGGGACAGGGGAAGGTGGCTACACCTTC.

Many counts were recorded for this clonotype. The genes are TRBV10-3 and TRBJ2-1; 13 nucleotides align to TRBD2. Germline CDR1 and CDR2: ENHRY and SYGVKD. V lost 4 bases and J lost 4; bases outside the gene matches: 7. The CDR3 has 17 residues. The CDR3 sequence: CAISAAGTSGVYNEQFF. The CDR3 bases are TGTGCCATCAGTGCCGCCGGGACTAGCGGGGTGTACAATGAGCAGTTCTTC.

In this sample, this clonotype turned up many times. The chain couples TRBV12-3 or TRBV12-4 to TRBJ2-1; D is undetermined. The V end lost 3 bases, the J end lost 5 bases, and 8 bases lay between the germline ends. The CDR3 contains 13 residues. CDR3 coding DNA: TGTGCCAGCAGTTTCTGGGTAGACAATGAGCAGTTCTTC. It is translated as CASSFWVDNEQFF.

This clonotype occurred many times. The chain joins TRBV4-2 to TRBJ2-1, with TRBD2 matching 13 bases. This CDR3 spans 14 amino acids. V gave up 1 base and J gave up 10 bases; unmatched junction bases: 1. Per the germline V gene, CDR1 is LGHNA and CDR2 is YNFKEQ. The CDR3, as DNA: TGTGCCAGCAGCCAAGGGGGACTAGCGGGAGAGCAGTTCTTC. Translation gives CASSQGGLAGEQFF.

This clonotype was seen a handful of times. The chain is built from TRBV20-1 and TRBJ2-4; 13 nucleotides agree with TRBD2. The V segment lost 4 bases and the J segment 8 bases; nucleotides outside the gene matches: 8. The germline V gene has CDR1 DFQATT and CDR2 SNEGSKA (reference sequence). The CDR3 loop spans 15 amino acids. This CDR3 is CSATGTSGVGDIQYF. The CDR3 coding sequence is TGCAGTGCTACCGGGACTAGCGGGGTTGGGGACATTCAGTACTTC.

CDR3 amino acids: CASSPSPFSPSGRAINEQFF. The CDR3 DNA sequence: TGTGCCAGCAGCCCTTCGCCTTTTAGTCCTAGCGGGAGGGCCATCAATGAGCAGTTCTTC. V gene TRBV3-1 combines with J gene TRBJ2-1, with 12 bases matching TRBD2. The ends lost 4 bases at V and 6 bases at J; junction bases unmatched: 19. CDR1 is LGHDT, CDR2 YNNKEL, per germline (reference sequence). CDR3 size: 20 residues.

The chain employs TRBV4-3 and TRBJ2-3; 7 positions match TRBD2. The CDR3 covers 17 residues. Germline V gene lookup returns CDR1 LGHNA and CDR2 YSLEER. V was clipped by 0 bases and J by 3 bases; unmatched bases: 9. Here the CDR3 DNA reads TGCGCCAGCAGCCAAGATCATTCGGCGGGACTAACAGATACGCAGTATTTT. This codes for CASSQDHSAGLTDTQYF.

This clonotype was counted a few times. V gene TRBV5-1 combines with J gene TRBJ2-5; unclear D gene. CDR1 is SGHRS and CDR2 is YFSETQ in the germline V gene. The CDR3 length is 15 residues. Between the trimmed V and J ends, which lost 0 bases and 1 base, there was a span of 10 bases. CDR3 DNA sequence: TGCGCCAGCAGCTTGGGCCTAAAGGCCCAAGAGACCCAGTACTTC. This translates into CASSLGLKAQETQYF.

In its sample, this clonotype was seen once. The chain is built from TRBV2 and TRBJ2-7, with D possibly TRBD2 on 7 matching bases. Trimming stripped 8 bases from V and 4 bases from J, with 21 bases between. Germline V gives CDR1 SNHLY, CDR2 FYNNEI. This CDR3 is 15 amino acids long. The CDR3 reads CASRSEGGGIYEQYF. CDR3 DNA: TGTGCCAGCCGTAGCGAAGGGGGGGGGATTTACGAGCAGTACTTC.

This clonotype was recorded at least ten times. The chain recombines TRBV20-1 with TRBJ1-5, with 7 bases aligning to TRBD1. Germline V gene sequence: CDR1 DFQATT, CDR2 SNEGSKA (reference sequence). The CDR3 loop spans 15 amino acids. V lost 4 bases and J lost 3; bases outside the gene matches: 9. The CDR3 nucleotides are TGCAGTGCTAAACCGGGACAGCCTTCCAATCAGCCCCAGCATTTT. As protein: CSAKPGQPSNQPQHF.

The chain carries TRBV7-9 and TRBJ2-6; D may be TRBD1 or TRBD2 (5 bases each). Germline CDR1 is SEHNR and CDR2 is FQNEAQ (reference sequence). Trimming shortened V by 5 bases and J by 0 bases, and 11 bases separated the two germline ends. This CDR3 is 16 amino acids long. CDR3 sequence reads: CASSGGASSGANVLTF. CDR3 nucleotide sequence: TGTGCCAGCAGCGGGGGAGCTAGCTCTGGGGCCAACGTCCTGACTTTC.

This clonotype was seen only a few times. The V and J genes are TRBV6-2 or TRBV6-3 and TRBJ2-2; 11 bases are a match to TRBD2. The V segment lost 7 bases and the J segment 6 bases; nucleotides outside the gene matches: 7. Germline CDR1 is MNHEY and CDR2 is SVGEGT. This CDR3 is built from 15 residues. CDR3: CASNLAGGSAGELFF. The CDR3 DNA reads TGTGCCAGCAATTTAGCGGGAGGGTCGGCCGGGGAGCTGTTTTTT.

This clonotype was seen a handful of times. This sequence joins TRBV29-1 and TRBJ2-1; 12 bases fit TRBD2. This CDR3 has 14 residues. The V gene's germline CDR1 is SQVTM and CDR2 ANQGSEA. The V and J ends lost 7 bases and 9 bases, in that order; junction bases with no gene match: 10. For the CDR3, the DNA is TGCAGCGGGATACTAGCGGGGGGAGGAGGTGAGCAGTTCTTC. Its translation: CSGILAGGGGEQFF.